One and the same sample provided the 22 T cell receptor beta chains below, sequenced in a study of circulating tumor DNA in untreated peripheral T-cell lymphoma. Here immunoSEQ multiplex PCR was the method, and the copy in TCRdb shows in-frame clones only, minus some. The repertoire holds roughly 140 clones, more than 90% seen once, with 8.5% to 9% in the top ten. Sequencing was carried out using cell-free DNA from blood serum. The receptors derive from a human donor with peripheral T-cell lymphoma.

In this sample, this clone turned up once. The chain employs TRBV5-6 and TRBJ2-3; 7 bases are shared with TRBD1. Germline V gives CDR1 SGHDT, CDR2 YYEEEE. This CDR3 is 16 amino acids long. The trim removed 3 bases at V and 5 bases at J, leaving 12 bases unmatched. DNA of the CDR3: TGTGCCAGCAGCTCTCCCCGGGACAGCCAAGTAGATACGCAGTATTTT. It codes for CASSSPRDSQVDTQYF.

The chain couples TRBV7-8 to TRBJ2-5; D possibly matches TRBD1 or TRBD2 (5 bases each). The length of the CDR3 is 14 residues. Germline loops: CDR1 SGHVS, CDR2 FQNEAQ. The V end was cut by 5 bases, the J end by 1 base, with 11 bases between. DNA of the CDR3: TGTGCCAGCAGCCCTCGGGACCGCCAAGAGACCCAGTACTTC. This gives the protein CASSPRDRQETQYF.

This chain links TRBV7-9 with TRBJ2-1; weak D call: TRBD2 (7 bases). Germline assignment: CDR1 SEHNR and CDR2 FQNEAQ (reference sequence). The CDR3 length is 16 residues. V was clipped by 5 bases and J by 0 bases, with 14 bases between them. CDR3 DNA: TGTGCCAGCAGCCTCGGCGGGGGCGGCTCCTACAATGAGCAGTTCTTC. Its protein is CASSLGGGGSYNEQFF.

This clone was seen only once. The rearrangement links TRBV7-2 to TRBJ2-7; D may be TRBD2 (5 bases). This CDR3 region has 12 residues. Trimming pared 2 bases from V and 5 bases from J, leaving 7 bases between. In germline, CDR1 is SGHTA, CDR2 FQGNSA. DNA for the CDR3: TGTGCCAGCAGCTTACGAGGGAACGAGCAGTACTTC. It is translated as CASSLRGNEQYF.

V gene TRBV11-2 combines with J gene TRBJ2-3; D remains unclear. Germline CDR1 SGHAT, CDR2 FQNNGV. V lost 0 bases to trimming and J lost 8 bases, with 9 bases between them. This CDR3 spans 13 amino acids. CDR3 region: CASSLDQRRTQYF. Written as DNA, the CDR3 is TGTGCCAGCAGCTTAGATCAGAGGCGTACGCAGTATTTT.

The CDR3 region is CASSEDRWNTEAFF. For the CDR3, the DNA is TGTGCCAGCAGTGAGGACAGATGGAACACTGAAGCTTTCTTT. The rearrangement joins TRBV25-1 to TRBJ1-1, with D possibly being TRBD1 (6 bases). Germline V gives CDR1 MGHDK, CDR2 SYGVNS. CDR3 length equals 14 residues. Trimming left V 3 bases short and J 1 base short, with 9 bases between.

The chain's CDR3 is CARSYSSEKKETQYF. DNA for the CDR3: TGTGCCAGAAGCTATTCATCGGAAAAAAAAGAGACCCAGTACTTC. V usage is TRBV5-3 and J usage is TRBJ2-5; no firm D call. TRBV5-3 is recorded as an ORF, its role being uncertain. The CDR3 is 15 residues long. Between the trimmed V and J ends, which lost 3 bases and 3 bases, there was a span of 15 bases.

V and J are TRBV30 and TRBJ1-2; 8 bases map to TRBD1. CDR1 is GTSNPN, CDR2 SVGIG, per germline (reference sequence). This CDR3 contains 15 residues. With V trimmed by 5 bases and J by 7 bases, 15 bases remained unmatched. The CDR3 sequence is CAWGYGQGARGGYTF. CDR3 bases: TGTGCCTGGGGGTACGGGCAGGGGGCCAGGGGTGGCTACACCTTC.

The chain has TRBV25-1 and TRBJ1-1; the match to TRBD1 covers 8 bases. The CDR3 has 14 amino acids. Germline CDR1 reads MGHDK; CDR2 reads SYGVNS. Trimming cost V 4 bases and J 5 bases; bases outside gene matches: 6. The CDR3 DNA reads TGTGCCAGCAGTGGCGACAGGGGAGGGACTGAAGCTTTCTTT. Residues: CASSGDRGGTEAFF.

This chain joins TRBV10-3 and TRBJ2-7; D could derive from TRBD1 or TRBD2 (5 bases each). CDR1 is ENHRY and CDR2 is SYGVKD in the germline V gene. The CDR3 spans 13 residues. V lost 2 bases to trimming and J lost 7 bases, with 12 bases between them. The CDR3 protein is CAISEGGREEQYF. DNA of the CDR3: TGTGCCATCAGTGAGGGGGGTAGGGAAGAGCAGTACTTC.

This CDR3 reads CATKDLENTEAFF. The CDR3 DNA sequence: TGTGCCACAAAGGACCTCGAGAACACTGAAGCTTTCTTT. The chain is built from TRBV10-3 and TRBJ1-1; D unresolved. Between the trimmed V and J ends, which lost 10 bases and 1 base, there was a span of 13 bases. This CDR3 spans 13 amino acids. Germline lookup yields CDR1 ENHRY and CDR2 SYGVKD.

This chain uses TRBV9 with TRBJ2-5; D remains unclear. The germline V gene has CDR1 SGDLS and CDR2 YYNGEE. This CDR3 has 11 residues. Trimming removed 3 bases at V and 11 bases at J, with 11 bases between. The CDR3 spells CASSDSTTQYF. CDR3 sequence (DNA): TGTGCCAGCAGCGACTCGACCACACAGTACTTC.

The CDR3 protein is CASSSTGESEQYF. The CDR3 DNA sequence: TGTGCCAGCAGTTCGACAGGGGAATCGGAGCAGTACTTC. The J gene is TRBJ2-7, the V gene TRBV6-5, with 8 bases lining up with TRBD1. Looked up from germline, CDR1 is MNHEY and CDR2 is SVGAGI. V shed 4 bases, J shed 7 bases, and the junction held 6 bases outside the gene matches. The CDR3 is 13 residues long.

For this clone: The junction departs from germline at one end; a sequencing error may be responsible. The V and J genes are TRBV5-6 and TRBJ2-3, with TRBD1 matching 7 bases. The CDR3 contains 16 residues. Per the germline V gene, CDR1 is SGHDT and CDR2 is YYEEEE. The CDR3 DNA sequence: TGTGCCGGCAGCTCTCCCCGGGACAGCCAAGTAGATACGCAGTATTTT. Protein: CAGSSPRDSQVDTQYF.

The rearrangement joins TRBV7-9 to TRBJ1-3, with D possibly matching TRBD1 (6 bases). Trimming stripped 1 base from V and 5 bases from J, with 9 bases between. CDR1 SEHNR and CDR2 FQNEAQ come from the germline V gene (reference sequence). There are 14 residues in the CDR3. The CDR3 region is CASSLGGGRNTIYF. CDR3 nucleotides: TGTGCCAGCAGCTTAGGAGGGGGAAGAAACACCATATATTTT.

CDR3 sequence reads: CASSPGGTRGFGETQYF. The CDR3 DNA reads TGTGCCAGCAGCCCAGGAGGGACTAGAGGTTTCGGTGAGACCCAGTACTTC. V gene TRBV5-6 combines with J gene TRBJ2-5, with 8 bases matching TRBD2. This CDR3 has 17 residues. Germline trimming cut 4 bases from V and 5 bases from J; bases unmatched to any gene: 16. Germline V gene sequence: CDR1 SGHDT, CDR2 YYEEEE.

Only a few counts were recorded for this clone. The chain employs TRBV19 and TRBJ1-4, with no clear D. The CDR3 consists of 11 residues. Trimming took off 6 bases at V and 8 bases at J, with 7 bases between the two ends. The germline gives CDR1 LNHDA, CDR2 SQIVND (reference sequence). The CDR3 sequence: CASRIGEKLFF. CDR3 DNA: TGTGCCAGTAGGATCGGAGAAAAACTGTTTTTT.

The chain is built from TRBV28 and TRBJ2-7; D possibly uses TRBD1 or TRBD2 (5 bases each). Per germline, CDR1 MDHEN and CDR2 SYDVKM. CDR3 length equals 14 residues. V lost 2 bases to trimming and J lost 6 bases, with 14 bases between them. The chain's CDR3 is CASSLEGLGREQYF. The CDR3 DNA sequence: TGTGCCAGCAGTTTAGAGGGGTTGGGCCGCGAGCAGTACTTC.

This chain joins TRBV6-5 and TRBJ2-5; no clear D. Per the germline V gene, CDR1 is MNHEY and CDR2 is SVGAGI. The CDR3 covers 16 residues. V shed 0 bases and J shed 1 base, with 12 bases lying between them. The chain's CDR3 is CASSYSAVGRQETQYF. The CDR3 nucleotides are TGTGCCAGCAGTTACTCGGCGGTAGGACGCCAAGAGACCCAGTACTTC.

V usage is TRBV5-1 and J usage is TRBJ2-7, with 13 bases identical to TRBD2. Germline V gives CDR1 SGHRS, CDR2 YFSETQ. The CDR3 sequence is 18 residues long. V shed 3 bases, J shed 2 bases, and the junction held 11 bases outside the gene matches. DNA of the CDR3: TGCGCCAGCAGCTCACGGACTAGCGGGGGACCCCTTCCCTACGAGCAGTACTTC. It translates to CASSSRTSGGPLPYEQYF.

The V call is TRBV30, the J call TRBJ1-1, with D tentatively TRBD1 (5 bases). V lost 0 bases and J lost 3, with 11 bases in between. In germline, CDR1 is GTSNPN, CDR2 SVGIG (reference sequence). This CDR3 has 14 residues. The CDR3 nucleotides are TGTGCCTGGAGTGTCCCAGGGAAGGACACTGAAGCTTTCTTT. Its protein is CAWSVPGKDTEAFF.

The J gene is TRBJ2-7, the V gene TRBV7-2; no reliable D call. Between the trimmed V and J ends, which lost 2 bases and 2 bases, there was a span of 7 bases. This CDR3 is built from 13 residues. Germline CDR1 and CDR2: SGHTA and FQGNSA. CDR3 amino acids: CASSLPATYEQYF. CDR3 sequence (DNA): TGTGCCAGCAGCTTACCGGCCACCTACGAGCAGTACTTC.